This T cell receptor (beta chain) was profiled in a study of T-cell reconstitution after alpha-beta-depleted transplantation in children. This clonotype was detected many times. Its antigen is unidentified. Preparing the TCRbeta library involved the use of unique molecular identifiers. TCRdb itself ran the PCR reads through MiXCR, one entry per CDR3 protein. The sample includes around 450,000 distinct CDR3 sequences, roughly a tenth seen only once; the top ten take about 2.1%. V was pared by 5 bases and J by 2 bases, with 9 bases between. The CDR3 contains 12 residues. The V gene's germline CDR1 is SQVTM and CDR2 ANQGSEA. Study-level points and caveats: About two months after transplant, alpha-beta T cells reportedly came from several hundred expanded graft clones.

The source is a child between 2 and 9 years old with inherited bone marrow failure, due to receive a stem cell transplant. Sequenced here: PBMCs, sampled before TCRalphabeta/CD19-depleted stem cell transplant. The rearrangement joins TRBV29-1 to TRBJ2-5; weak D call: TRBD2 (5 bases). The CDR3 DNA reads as TGCAGCGTTTTGAGCGGACAAGAGACCCAGTACTTC. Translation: CSVLSGQETQYF.